The 30 T cell receptor beta chains below all came from one sample that was sequenced in a study of OX40 agonist ivuxolimab in advanced cancers. Clones were sequenced by immunoSEQ multiplex PCR, and TCRdb holds only the in-frame ones, with some missing. The table records 66,000 or so clones, approximately 83% of them present only once. Sequencing used CD4+ or CD8+ T cells sorted from blood, obtained in a trial of the OX40 agonist ivuxolimab. The receptors come from an adult with an advanced solid tumor such as melanoma, head and neck, liver or kidney cancer.

This clone was recorded only once. This chain links TRBV6-5 with TRBJ1-6; 7 bases line up with TRBD1. CDR1 is MNHEY and CDR2 is SVGAGI in the germline V gene. The length of the CDR3 is 15 residues. The J segment lost 7 bases and the V segment lost 7 bases, leaving 10 bases of the junction unmatched. The CDR3 region has the DNA TGTGCCAGCACTACACAGGGGCTGGGAAATTCACCCCTCCACTTT. As protein: CASTTQGLGNSPLHF.

V usage is TRBV5-4 and J usage is TRBJ1-2; no reliable D call. The CDR3 sequence is 14 residues long. Germline assignment: CDR1 SGHNT and CDR2 YYREEE (reference sequence). V was cut by 4 bases and J by 2 bases, with 12 bases left in between. The CDR3 reads CASSLDTINYGYTF. In DNA form, the CDR3 reads TGTGCCAGCAGCCTCGACACGATCAACTATGGCTACACCTTC.

This clone has just one count. The chain couples TRBV7-2 to TRBJ1-4, with no clear D. The germline gives CDR1 SGHTA, CDR2 FQGNSA. Trimming left V 4 bases short and J 11 bases short, with 17 bases between. The CDR3 runs to 14 residues. In nucleotides, the CDR3 is TGTGCCAGCAGCTCCGGGCTCTCGGTGGATAAACTGTTTTTT. Amino acids: CASSSGLSVDKLFF.

CDR3 in DNA: TGTGCCAGCAAACTGGGCAGGGCGAACACCGGGGAGCTGTTTTTT. This codes for CASKLGRANTGELFF. The chain links TRBV2 to TRBJ2-2, with D perhaps matching TRBD1 (5 bases). Germline-derived CDR1 and CDR2 are SNHLY and FYNNEI. The CDR3 has 15 residues. Trimming removed 7 bases from V and 0 bases from J, with 12 bases in between.

The V and J genes are TRBV19 and TRBJ2-2; a weak D match, TRBD2 (5 bases). Germline V gives CDR1 LNHDA, CDR2 SQIVND (reference sequence). Trimming removed 7 bases from V and 7 bases from J, with 16 bases in between. This CDR3 is built from 14 residues. CDR3 loop: CASTRTGGGGELFF. CDR3 coding DNA: TGTGCCAGTACCCGGACCGGAGGTGGCGGGGAGCTGTTTTTT.

J is TRBJ2-1 and V is TRBV11-2, with D possibly being TRBD2 (7 bases). CDR1 and CDR2 from the germline V gene are SGHAT and FQNNGV. The CDR3 spans 16 residues. Deletions cut 4 bases from V and 7 bases from J, with 20 bases between. The CDR3 bases are TGTGCCAGCAGCTCGTACCGGGGGGCCAACCATAATGAGCAGTTCTTC. Amino acid sequence: CASSSYRGANHNEQFF. Using reference TRBV11-2 and TRBJ2-1 for the parts outside the CDR3, the full variable domain is EAGVAQSPRYKIIEKRQSVAFWCNPISGHATLYWYQQILGQGPKLLIQFQNNGVVDDSQLPKDRFSAERLKGVDSTLKIQPAKLEDSAVYLCASSSYRGANHNEQFFGPGTRLTVL.

The chain carries TRBV7-6 and TRBJ2-5; D tentatively reads TRBD1 or TRBD2 (6 bases each). Germline V CDR1 and CDR2: SGHVS, FNYEAQ. The CDR3 length is 16 residues. V gave up 5 bases and J gave up 5 bases, with 21 bases separating them. The CDR3 nucleotides read TGTGCCAGCAGCCCACCGTCGGGGGCGCGGGTGGAGACCCAGTACTTC. Its protein is CASSPPSGARVETQYF.

This rearrangement joins TRBV6-5 to TRBJ1-2; 7 positions agree with TRBD1. Losses at the gene ends were 2 bases for V and 2 bases for J; bases not matched to a gene: 5. The CDR3 loop spans 15 amino acids. Per germline, CDR1 MNHEY and CDR2 SVGAGI. The CDR3 nucleotides read TGTGCCAGCAGTTACCGCCAGGGGGTAAACTATGGCTACACCTTC. Its protein product is CASSYRQGVNYGYTF.

The V and J genes are TRBV4-2 and TRBJ2-7, with a weak D call TRBD1 (5 bases). The CDR3 sequence is 13 residues long. V was cut by 4 bases and J by 3 bases, with 10 bases left in between. Germline-derived CDR1 and CDR2 are LGHNA and YNFKEQ. The CDR3 protein is CASSPHDSYEQYF. DNA for the CDR3: TGTGCCAGCAGCCCTCACGACAGCTACGAGCAGTACTTC.

The J gene is TRBJ2-1, the V gene TRBV5-8, with 11 positions matching TRBD2. Germline CDR1 reads SGHTS; CDR2 reads YDEGEE. V trimming: 4 bases; J trimming: 8 bases; junction bases outside the gene matches: 11. The length of the CDR3 is 16 residues. CDR3 bases: TGTGCCAGCAGCATTAGCGGGGGGGGACAATTCGATGAGCAGTTCTTC. As protein: CASSISGGGQFDEQFF.

The chain is built from TRBV6-6 and TRBJ1-2; possibly TRBD1 for D (5 bases). Germline loops: CDR1 MNHNY, CDR2 SVGAGI (reference sequence). The CDR3 is 14 amino acids. Trimming shortened V by 6 bases and J by 4 bases, and 15 bases separated the two germline ends. Here the CDR3 DNA reads TGTGCCAGCAGAAAACCCGGACAATCCTATGGCTACACCTTC. Encoded protein: CASRKPGQSYGYTF.

The chain's CDR3 is CASSTGPANEKLFF. CDR3 nucleotide sequence: TGTGCCAGCAGTACAGGGCCAGCTAATGAAAAACTGTTTTTT. This rearrangement joins TRBV28 to TRBJ1-4, with D possibly matching TRBD1 (6 bases). Germline CDR1 reads MDHEN; CDR2 reads SYDVKM. The CDR3 contains 14 residues. Trimming shortened V by 5 bases and J by 3 bases, and 10 bases separated the two germline ends.

The genes are TRBV19 and TRBJ2-1, with D perhaps matching TRBD1 (6 bases). Looked up from germline, CDR1 is LNHDA and CDR2 is SQIVND (reference sequence). V lost 5 bases, J lost 1 base, and 9 bases lay in between. The CDR3 length is 14 residues. CDR3 sequence: CASSQDSSYNEQFF. DNA of the CDR3: TGTGCCAGTAGTCAGGACAGTTCCTACAATGAGCAGTTCTTC.

This sequence joins TRBV6-5 and TRBJ2-1; D gene unclear. Germline V gene lookup returns CDR1 MNHEY and CDR2 SVGAGI. V lost 6 bases, J lost 13 bases, and 22 bases lay in between. This CDR3 is 14 amino acids long. Written as DNA, the CDR3 is TGTGCCAGCAGCCAAAATCCGGCCATCCCCCACCAGTTCTTC. It yields the protein CASSQNPAIPHQFF.

This clone was seen only once. This sequence joins TRBV7-2 and TRBJ1-1; possible D gene TRBD1, 5 bases. This CDR3 comprises 14 residues. CDR1 is SGHTA, CDR2 FQGNSA, per germline. Deletions cut 2 bases from V and 5 bases from J, with 12 bases between. The CDR3 coding sequence is TGTGCCAGCAGCTTACAGGGAAGGGCAACTGAAGCTTTCTTT. Its protein is CASSLQGRATEAFF. Full variable domain (rest looked up from reference TRBV7-2 and TRBJ1-1): GAGVSQSPSNKVTEKGKDVELRCDPISGHTALYWYRQSLGQGLEFLIYFQGNSAPDKSGLPSDRFSAERTGGSVSTLTIQRTQQEDSAVYLCASSLQGRATEAFFGQGTRLTVV.

CDR3 in amino acids: CASSMGLGGETQYF. The CDR3 coding sequence is TGCGCCAGCAGCATGGGACTAGGAGGAGAGACCCAGTACTTC. The chain links TRBV4-3 to TRBJ2-5; TRBD2 matches 8 bases. Trimming cost V 5 bases and J 4 bases; bases outside gene matches: 6. CDR1 and CDR2 (germline): LGHNA, YSLEER. The length of the CDR3 is 14 residues.

A few counts support this clone. The rearrangement joins TRBV2 to TRBJ1-5, with 7 bases matching TRBD1. Germline V gives CDR1 SNHLY, CDR2 FYNNEI. After removal of 6 bases from V and 6 bases from J, the junction contained 8 bases not matched to a gene. The CDR3 totals 14 residues. CDR3 coding DNA: TGTGCCAGCAGGGCTAGACAGGGAGGTCAGCCCCAGCATTTT. Amino acid sequence: CASRARQGGQPQHF.

The chain carries TRBV11-2 and TRBJ1-3; D is undetermined. CDR3 length: 16 amino acids. Trimming cost V 5 bases and J 0 bases, with 14 bases left between them. Germline values: CDR1 SGHAT, CDR2 FQNNGV. The CDR3 DNA is TGTGCCAGCAGCCCATTCGGCCGGTCCTCTGGAAACACCATATATTTT. This translates into CASSPFGRSSGNTIYF.

V and J are TRBV18 and TRBJ2-5; 9 bases fit TRBD1. With V trimmed by 5 bases and J by 1 base, 5 bases remained unmatched. The CDR3 is 15 residues long. Per germline, CDR1 KGHSH and CDR2 LQKENI. CDR3 bases: TGTGCCAGCTCAAGAGGACAGGGGCCCCAAGAGACCCAGTACTTC. Amino acid sequence: CASSRGQGPQETQYF.

This chain connects TRBV5-1 to TRBJ2-1; weak D call: TRBD1 (6 bases). The germline V gene has CDR1 SGHRS and CDR2 YFSETQ. This CDR3 contains 15 residues. Trimming shortened V by 1 base and J by 8 bases, and 16 bases separated the two germline ends. CDR3 in amino acids: CASSLIRPGEDEQFF. The CDR3 coding sequence is TGCGCCAGCAGCTTGATCCGTCCAGGGGAAGATGAGCAGTTCTTC.

The chain links TRBV7-8 to TRBJ1-4; D is possibly TRBD1 (5 bases). The germline gives CDR1 SGHVS, CDR2 FQNEAQ. The CDR3 sequence is 19 residues long. V dropped 4 bases and J dropped 1 base, with 22 bases sitting between them. The CDR3 bases are TGTGCCAGCAGCTCGTCGGGGCTCCCCCCCAGCGGAACTAATGAAAAACTGTTTTTT. It yields the protein CASSSSGLPPSGTNEKLFF.

The V and J genes are TRBV6-5 and TRBJ2-7; the match to TRBD1 covers 10 bases. This CDR3 comprises 14 residues. The V and J ends lost 6 bases and 6 bases, in that order; junction bases with no gene match: 8. Germline V gene data show CDR1 as MNHEY and CDR2 as SVGAGI. CDR3 in amino acids: CASSLGTGALEQYF. CDR3 DNA: TGTGCCAGCAGCCTCGGGACAGGGGCCCTCGAGCAGTACTTC.

Remarks on this clone: The junction departs from the called germline gene at one end, perhaps through a read error. The gene calls are TRBV7-7 and TRBJ2-5, with TRBD1 matching 8 bases. Germline lookup yields CDR1 SSHAT and CDR2 FNYEAQ (reference sequence). The CDR3 extends over 13 amino acids. CDR3 residues: CASSRDRKETQYF. The DNA of the CDR3 is TGTGCTAGCAGCCGGGACAGGAAGGAGACCCAGTACTTC.

The rearrangement uses TRBV28 and TRBJ1-1; a possible D gene is TRBD1 (5 bases). Germline V gene lookup returns CDR1 MDHEN and CDR2 SYDVKM. CDR3 length equals 14 residues. Trimming stripped 6 bases from V and 3 bases from J, with 14 bases between. CDR3 region: CASRGGGVHTEAFF. The CDR3 DNA sequence: TGTGCCAGCAGGGGGGGTGGGGTGCACACTGAAGCTTTCTTT.

The chain employs TRBV19 and TRBJ2-1; 10 bases match TRBD2. This CDR3 spans 17 amino acids. V lost 1 base to trimming and J lost 10 bases; unmatched junction nucleotides: 13. The germline V gene has CDR1 LNHDA and CDR2 SQIVND (reference sequence). The CDR3 nucleotides read TGTGCCAGTAGTATAGCCCCTGGGGCTAGCGGGGGTGAGGAGCAGTTCTTC. Its translation is CASSIAPGASGGEEQFF.

The chain is built from TRBV27 and TRBJ2-3; D is possibly TRBD1 or TRBD2 (6 bases each). This CDR3 is 19 amino acids long. V shed 3 bases and J shed 2 bases, with 24 bases lying between them. Looked up from germline, CDR1 is MNHEY and CDR2 is SMNVEV (reference sequence). Written as DNA, the CDR3 is TGTGCCAGCAGTTTCCGGAGTACGGGGGCCCTATCGTCCACAGATACGCAGTATTTT. It encodes CASSFRSTGALSSTDTQYF.

V gene TRBV2 combines with J gene TRBJ2-5, with 11 bases matching TRBD1. V lost 11 bases to trimming and J lost 5 bases; unmatched junction nucleotides: 10. Germline CDR1 reads SNHLY; CDR2 reads FYNNEI. The CDR3 has 14 amino acids. The DNA for the CDR3 is TGTGCCGGAACCGGACAGGGGGCCGCGGAGACCCAGTACTTC. Protein: CAGTGQGAAETQYF.

This clone was recorded at least ten times. This sequence joins TRBV2 and TRBJ1-5, with unresolved D. The length of the CDR3 is 12 residues. The germline CDR1 and CDR2 sequences are SNHLY and FYNNEI. Trimming removed 3 bases at V and 6 bases at J, with 6 bases between. The CDR3 sequence: CASSDEVQPQHF. CDR3 nucleotides: TGTGCCAGCAGTGATGAGGTTCAGCCCCAGCATTTT.

The CDR3 region is CASSQVGTSGGSGTQYF. DNA for the CDR3: TGCGCCAGCAGCCAAGTGGGGACTAGCGGGGGTTCGGGGACCCAGTACTTC. The chain links TRBV4-1 to TRBJ2-5; 14 bases align to TRBD2. Trimming cost V 1 base and J 7 bases; bases outside gene matches: 8. The germline gives CDR1 MGHRA, CDR2 YSYEKL. This CDR3 has 17 residues.

The chain is built from TRBV5-5 and TRBJ1-3; D remains ambiguous. The CDR3 spans 16 residues. Germline CDR1 and CDR2: SGHKS and YYEKEE (reference sequence). The germline V and J ends were trimmed by 0 bases and 0 bases, with 10 bases remaining between them. CDR3 protein: CASSLEAALSGNTIYF. As DNA, the CDR3 is TGTGCCAGCAGCTTGGAAGCGGCCCTCTCTGGAAACACCATATATTTT.